This T cell receptor (beta chain) was profiled in a study of breast tumors, draining lymph nodes, adjacent tissues. Germline V gives CDR1 LNHDA, CDR2 SQIVND (reference sequence). This CDR3 has 15 residues. Trimming removed 6 bases at V and 3 bases at J, with 17 bases between. TCRdb re-analysed the multiplex PCR reads in MiXCR, keeping a single row per CDR3 protein. In the table there are approximately 210,000 distinct CDR3 sequences, around 32% of which are singletons. Axillary draining lymph nodes of breast cancer patients supplied the node samples. Overall study results and limits: That most tumor T cells come from lymph nodes remained unproven. Tumors had less TCR diversity than lymph nodes, more than nontumor tissue. Findings are consistent with lymph node origin and intratumoral expansion of most tumor T cells. Luminal-like breast cancer showed significantly greater tumor-nontumor repertoire similarity than basal-like breast cancer did.

This clonotype appeared many times. Its target is unknown. The chain combines TRBV19 with TRBJ2-5; perhaps TRBD2 as D (5 bases). The TCR sequence derives from a female donor with breast cancer. Some clones in this sample may be carry-over from other donors' samples. The sample consisted of axillary lymph node tissue. CDR3 sequence reads: CASRPGLPEKETQYF. Here the CDR3 DNA reads TGTGCCAGTAGACCGGGATTGCCTGAAAAAGAGACCCAGTACTTC.